What follows describes a single TCR beta chain. The data were produced by immunoSEQ multiplex PCR, yet TCRdb's version contains in-frame clones alone and is incomplete. The repertoire includes 95,000 to 100,000 clones, around 87% of them detected once, and 11% sits in the top ten. CDR1 and CDR2 from the germline V gene are SGHRS and YFSETQ. Between the trimmed V and J ends, which lost 5 bases and 6 bases, there was a span of 12 bases. This CDR3 has 14 residues. The record originates from a study of blood T cell repertoires in COVID-19. This receptor was obtained from a woman aged 25 to 39 with acute or convalescent COVID-19. The chain has TRBV5-1 and TRBJ1-6, with D unclear. Sequencing was performed on peripheral blood. Here the CDR3 reads CASRSGDPNSPLHF. The CDR3 DNA reads TGCGCCAGCAGAAGTGGAGACCCTAATTCACCCCTCCACTTT.